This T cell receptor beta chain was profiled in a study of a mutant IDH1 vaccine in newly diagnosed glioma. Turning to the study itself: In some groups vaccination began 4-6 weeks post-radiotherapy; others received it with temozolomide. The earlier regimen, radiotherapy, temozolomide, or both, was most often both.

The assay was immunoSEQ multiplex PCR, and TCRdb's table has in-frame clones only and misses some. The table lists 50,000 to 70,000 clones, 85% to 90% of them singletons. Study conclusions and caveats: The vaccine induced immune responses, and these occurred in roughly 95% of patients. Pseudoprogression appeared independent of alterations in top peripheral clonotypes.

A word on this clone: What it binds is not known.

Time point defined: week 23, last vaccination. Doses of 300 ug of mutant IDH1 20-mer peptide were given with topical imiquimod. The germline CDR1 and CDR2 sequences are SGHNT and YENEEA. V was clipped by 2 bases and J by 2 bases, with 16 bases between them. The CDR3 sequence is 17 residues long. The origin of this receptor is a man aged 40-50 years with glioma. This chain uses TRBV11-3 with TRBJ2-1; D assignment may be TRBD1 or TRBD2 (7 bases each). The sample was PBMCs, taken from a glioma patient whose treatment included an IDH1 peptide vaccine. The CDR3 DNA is TGTGCCAGCAGCTTATTCCCAGGGGGGGGCCCCTACAATGAGCAGTTCTTC. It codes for CASSLFPGGGPYNEQFF.